Below are 21 T cell receptor beta chains sequenced from a single sample in a study of regulatory T cells in long-lasting Graves disease. As for time point: newly diagnosed GD, antithyroid drugs for less than 3 months. There was RNA extracted from PBMCs, and the TCR library was made from it. iRepertoire HTBI primers and Arm-PCR of CDR3 regions built TCR beta libraries. Each CDR3 protein is one row after TCRdb ran MiXCR on the multiplex PCR reads. The sample comprises 350,000 to 400,000 distinct CDR3 sequences, around 15% of which are singletons, and 22% rests with the top ten. This material consisted of peripheral blood mononuclear cells (PBMCs), taken at new diagnosis, from a patient treated with antithyroid drugs. These receptors were taken from a female donor with Graves disease.

In its sample, this clonotype was seen many times. This sequence joins TRBV3-1 and TRBJ1-3; D might be TRBD1 (5 bases). V was pared by 5 bases and J by 3 bases, with 14 bases between. Per the germline V gene, CDR1 is LGHDT and CDR2 is YNNKEL (reference sequence). The CDR3 has 15 amino acids. The DNA for the CDR3 is TGTGCCAGCAGCTCCCTCGGCAGGGATGGAAACACCATATATTTT. Encoded protein: CASSSLGRDGNTIYF.

This sequence joins TRBV29-1 and TRBJ2-3; 12 positions agree with TRBD1. From germline, CDR1 is SQVTM and CDR2 ANQGSEA. The CDR3 consists of 17 residues. The junction had 9 bases not matched to a gene; V was cut back by 3 bases and J by 2 bases. The CDR3 loop reads CSVDSVPGQGATDTQYF. In DNA, the CDR3 is TGCAGCGTTGATAGCGTGCCGGGACAGGGGGCCACAGATACGCAGTATTTT.

This clonotype was counted at least ten times. This rearrangement joins TRBV28 to TRBJ2-5, with a possible D match to TRBD1 (6 bases). CDR1 and CDR2 (germline): MDHEN, SYDVKM. CDR3 length equals 15 residues. The ends were cut back, 4 bases at V and 7 bases at J, with 19 bases in the middle. This CDR3 reads CASSSQHQGSATQYF. CDR3 DNA sequence: TGTGCCAGCAGTTCCCAGCATCAGGGGTCGGCGACCCAGTACTTC.

CDR3 sequence reads: CAIGTSGPNTDTQYF. The CDR3 region has the DNA TGTGCCATCGGGACTAGCGGGCCCAACACAGATACGCAGTATTTT. The chain joins TRBV10-3 to TRBJ2-3; 12 bases are a match to TRBD2. With 8 bases clipped from V and 2 bases from J, the junction kept 5 bases outside the gene matches. Germline V gives CDR1 ENHRY, CDR2 SYGVKD. The CDR3 has 15 residues.

In its sample, this clonotype was seen many times. The V call is TRBV20-1, the J call TRBJ1-3; unclear D gene. V lost 0 bases and J lost 4, with 13 bases in between. Per the germline V gene, CDR1 is DFQATT and CDR2 is SNEGSKA (reference sequence). The CDR3 contains 15 residues. The CDR3 reads CSARDARGIGNTIYF. The DNA for the CDR3 is TGCAGTGCTAGAGACGCCCGAGGAATCGGAAACACCATATATTTT.

This clonotype appeared many times. CDR3 in amino acids: CASSNLTSHETQYF. In DNA form, the CDR3 reads TGTGCCAGCAGCAACCTTACTAGTCATGAGACCCAGTACTTC. The rearrangement uses TRBV11-2 and TRBJ2-5; weak D call: TRBD2 (5 bases). The CDR3 is 14 amino acids. Between the trimmed V and J ends, which lost 5 bases and 5 bases, there was a span of 15 bases. Germline V lookup: CDR1 SGHAT, CDR2 FQNNGV.

This clonotype was seen many times. The chain recombines TRBV12-3 or TRBV12-4 with TRBJ2-7; 8 bases are shared with TRBD1. The CDR3 extends over 15 amino acids. With 6 bases clipped from V and 2 bases from J, the junction kept 9 bases outside the gene matches. Written as DNA, the CDR3 is TGTGCCAGCAGCCTGGACAGGGTTTGGGCCTACGAGCAGTACTTC. Translated: CASSLDRVWAYEQYF.

This clonotype was counted many times. This chain links TRBV30 with TRBJ1-1, with D maybe TRBD1 (5 bases). The CDR3 is 11 amino acids. V dropped 4 bases and J dropped 8 bases, with 11 bases sitting between them. Germline CDR1 is GTSNPN and CDR2 is SVGIG (reference sequence). The CDR3 DNA is TGTGCCTGGACAACGGGACGCGAAGCTTTCTTT. Amino acids: CAWTTGREAFF.

This clonotype occurred many times. The CDR3 here is CASSLQDYGYTF. The CDR3 nucleotides read TGTGCCAGCAGCCTACAGGACTATGGCTACACCTTC. The chain combines TRBV3-1 with TRBJ1-2; a possible D gene is TRBD1 (5 bases). The CDR3 length is 12 residues. In germline, CDR1 is LGHDT, CDR2 YNNKEL (reference sequence). V was pared by 4 bases and J by 3 bases, with 6 bases between.

This clonotype was detected only a few times. This chain joins TRBV28 and TRBJ2-7; D may correspond to TRBD1 or TRBD2 (5 bases each). The CDR3 runs to 14 residues. V lost 10 bases and J 0 bases, leaving 16 bases between the germline ends. Germline CDR1 is MDHEN and CDR2 is SYDVKM. The CDR3: CAIQPRDLSYEQYF. As DNA, the CDR3 is TGTGCCATTCAGCCCCGGGACCTCTCCTACGAGCAGTACTTC.

This clonotype has just a few counts. A far larger clone is one nucleotide away, so this likely arose from a read error. The conserved phenylalanine or tryptophan normally closing the CDR3 is absent here, so this likely arose from a read error. It is unclear where the CDR3 begins or ends on the DNA, so no DNA is shown, and the CDR3 is as TCRdb lists it. The chain has TRBV3-1 and TRBJ2-1; the D call in the table, TRBD2, was not verified against the DNA. CDR1 is LGHDT and CDR2 is YNNKEL in the germline V gene (reference sequence). The CDR3 extends over 17 residues, inclusive of both ends. The CDR3 spells CASSRRARALSWDTQYL.

The chain is built from TRBV30 and TRBJ1-2, with D maybe TRBD1 (5 bases). The CDR3 is 13 residues long. Trimming left V 5 bases short and J 4 bases short, with 14 bases between. CDR1 GTSNPN and CDR2 SVGIG come from the germline V gene (reference sequence). The CDR3 here is CAWLGDGPYGYTF. Written as DNA, the CDR3 is TGTGCCTGGTTGGGGGACGGCCCCTATGGCTACACCTTC.

In this sample, this clonotype turned up many times. The chain combines TRBV11-2 with TRBJ2-5; weak D call: TRBD2 (5 bases). V was shortened by 3 bases and J by 2 bases, with 7 bases between the two germline ends. The CDR3 length is 13 residues. The V gene's germline CDR1 is SGHAT and CDR2 FQNNGV. In DNA form, the CDR3 reads TGTGCCAGCAGCTTCGGGGTTCAAGAGACCCAGTACTTC. Protein product: CASSFGVQETQYF.

This clonotype was seen at least ten times. The chain has TRBV12-3 or TRBV12-4 and TRBJ2-5; maybe TRBD1 (6 bases). The CDR3 runs to 14 residues. V was trimmed by 2 bases and J by 2 bases, leaving 9 bases between them. As DNA, the CDR3 is TGTGCCAGCAGTTTATTTCAGGGGCAAGAGACCCAGTACTTC. Encoded protein: CASSLFQGQETQYF.

Ten or more counts support this clonotype. The CDR3 DNA sequence: TGTGCCAGCAGCTTAGCGTCAGCGGGATCCCCCACTCACGAGCAGTACTTC. Its protein is CASSLASAGSPTHEQYF. This rearrangement joins TRBV7-6 to TRBJ2-7; 7 positions agree with TRBD2. V lost 0 bases and J lost 5; bases outside the gene matches: 13. The CDR3 is made up of 17 amino acids. Per the germline V gene, CDR1 is SGHVS and CDR2 is FNYEAQ.

In this sample, this clonotype turned up many times. The V gene is TRBV30, the J gene TRBJ1-1; D perhaps matches TRBD1 (5 bases). The CDR3 spans 15 residues. The ends were cut back, 3 bases at V and 1 base at J, with 15 bases in the middle. Germline V lookup: CDR1 GTSNPN, CDR2 SVGIG (reference sequence). This CDR3 is CAWRYLGGTNTEAFF. CDR3 nucleotide sequence: TGTGCCTGGAGGTACTTGGGGGGGACGAACACTGAAGCTTTCTTT.

In this sample, this clonotype turned up many times. This rearrangement joins TRBV27 to TRBJ1-1; TRBD1 aligns across 7 bases. CDR3 length equals 17 residues. J gave up 0 bases and V 4 bases, and 11 bases lay outside the gene matches. CDR1 MNHEY and CDR2 SMNVEV come from the germline V gene (reference sequence). CDR3 coding DNA: TGTGCCAGCAGTTCGGGACAGCATTTTTCCATGAACACTGAAGCTTTCTTT. It specifies CASSSGQHFSMNTEAFF.

This clonotype was recorded at least ten times. The chain is built from TRBV9 and TRBJ2-1; 10 bases align to TRBD2. The CDR3 is made up of 16 amino acids. CDR1 SGDLS and CDR2 YYNGEE come from the germline V gene. The ends lost 0 bases at V and 0 bases at J; junction bases unmatched: 0. CDR3 sequence reads: CASSVGLAGSYNEQFF. Written as DNA, the CDR3 is TGTGCCAGCAGCGTAGGACTAGCGGGCTCCTACAATGAGCAGTTCTTC.

This clonotype was picked up many times. The V call is TRBV7-2, the J call TRBJ1-1, with a tentative D call TRBD1 (6 bases). This CDR3 has 13 residues. Trimming left V 5 bases short and J 6 bases short, with 13 bases between. Germline CDR1 SGHTA, CDR2 FQGNSA. CDR3 in amino acids: CASSQAGAPEAFF. CDR3 DNA sequence: TGTGCCAGCAGCCAAGCAGGGGCCCCTGAAGCTTTCTTT.

The genes are TRBV7-9 and TRBJ2-1, with 9 bases identical to TRBD2. CDR3 length equals 16 residues. The V gene's germline CDR1 is SEHNR and CDR2 FQNEAQ (reference sequence). The trim removed 4 bases at V and 5 bases at J, leaving 9 bases unmatched. For the CDR3, the DNA is TGTGCCAGCAGCTCACGTAGCGGGAGAAGTAACAATGAGCAGTTCTTC. Translated: CASSSRSGRSNNEQFF.

The sample holds a few counts of this clonotype. The junction shows a germline mismatch at one end, possibly a read error. The rearrangement uses TRBV7-9 and TRBJ1-5, with D unclear. Germline-derived CDR1 and CDR2 are SEHNR and FQNEAQ (reference sequence). The CDR3 sequence is 14 residues long. The CDR3 nucleotides are TGCGCCAGCAGCCAAGATCGAGGTGTCCAGCCCCAGCATTTT. Translation: CASSQDRGVQPQHF.